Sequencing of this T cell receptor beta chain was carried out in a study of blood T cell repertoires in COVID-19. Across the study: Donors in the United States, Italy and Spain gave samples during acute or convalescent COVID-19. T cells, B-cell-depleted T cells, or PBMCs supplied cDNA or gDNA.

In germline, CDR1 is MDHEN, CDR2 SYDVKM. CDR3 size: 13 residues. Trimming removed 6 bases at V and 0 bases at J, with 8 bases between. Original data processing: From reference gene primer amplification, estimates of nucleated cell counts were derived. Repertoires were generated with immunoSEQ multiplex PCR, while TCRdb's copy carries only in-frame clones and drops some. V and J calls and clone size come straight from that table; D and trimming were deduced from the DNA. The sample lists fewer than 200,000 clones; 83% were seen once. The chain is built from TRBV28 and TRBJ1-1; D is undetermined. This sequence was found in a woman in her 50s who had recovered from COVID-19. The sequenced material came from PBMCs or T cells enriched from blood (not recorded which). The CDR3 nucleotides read TGTGCCAGCAGACTTCTACTGAACACTGAAGCTTTCTTT. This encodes CASRLLLNTEAFF.